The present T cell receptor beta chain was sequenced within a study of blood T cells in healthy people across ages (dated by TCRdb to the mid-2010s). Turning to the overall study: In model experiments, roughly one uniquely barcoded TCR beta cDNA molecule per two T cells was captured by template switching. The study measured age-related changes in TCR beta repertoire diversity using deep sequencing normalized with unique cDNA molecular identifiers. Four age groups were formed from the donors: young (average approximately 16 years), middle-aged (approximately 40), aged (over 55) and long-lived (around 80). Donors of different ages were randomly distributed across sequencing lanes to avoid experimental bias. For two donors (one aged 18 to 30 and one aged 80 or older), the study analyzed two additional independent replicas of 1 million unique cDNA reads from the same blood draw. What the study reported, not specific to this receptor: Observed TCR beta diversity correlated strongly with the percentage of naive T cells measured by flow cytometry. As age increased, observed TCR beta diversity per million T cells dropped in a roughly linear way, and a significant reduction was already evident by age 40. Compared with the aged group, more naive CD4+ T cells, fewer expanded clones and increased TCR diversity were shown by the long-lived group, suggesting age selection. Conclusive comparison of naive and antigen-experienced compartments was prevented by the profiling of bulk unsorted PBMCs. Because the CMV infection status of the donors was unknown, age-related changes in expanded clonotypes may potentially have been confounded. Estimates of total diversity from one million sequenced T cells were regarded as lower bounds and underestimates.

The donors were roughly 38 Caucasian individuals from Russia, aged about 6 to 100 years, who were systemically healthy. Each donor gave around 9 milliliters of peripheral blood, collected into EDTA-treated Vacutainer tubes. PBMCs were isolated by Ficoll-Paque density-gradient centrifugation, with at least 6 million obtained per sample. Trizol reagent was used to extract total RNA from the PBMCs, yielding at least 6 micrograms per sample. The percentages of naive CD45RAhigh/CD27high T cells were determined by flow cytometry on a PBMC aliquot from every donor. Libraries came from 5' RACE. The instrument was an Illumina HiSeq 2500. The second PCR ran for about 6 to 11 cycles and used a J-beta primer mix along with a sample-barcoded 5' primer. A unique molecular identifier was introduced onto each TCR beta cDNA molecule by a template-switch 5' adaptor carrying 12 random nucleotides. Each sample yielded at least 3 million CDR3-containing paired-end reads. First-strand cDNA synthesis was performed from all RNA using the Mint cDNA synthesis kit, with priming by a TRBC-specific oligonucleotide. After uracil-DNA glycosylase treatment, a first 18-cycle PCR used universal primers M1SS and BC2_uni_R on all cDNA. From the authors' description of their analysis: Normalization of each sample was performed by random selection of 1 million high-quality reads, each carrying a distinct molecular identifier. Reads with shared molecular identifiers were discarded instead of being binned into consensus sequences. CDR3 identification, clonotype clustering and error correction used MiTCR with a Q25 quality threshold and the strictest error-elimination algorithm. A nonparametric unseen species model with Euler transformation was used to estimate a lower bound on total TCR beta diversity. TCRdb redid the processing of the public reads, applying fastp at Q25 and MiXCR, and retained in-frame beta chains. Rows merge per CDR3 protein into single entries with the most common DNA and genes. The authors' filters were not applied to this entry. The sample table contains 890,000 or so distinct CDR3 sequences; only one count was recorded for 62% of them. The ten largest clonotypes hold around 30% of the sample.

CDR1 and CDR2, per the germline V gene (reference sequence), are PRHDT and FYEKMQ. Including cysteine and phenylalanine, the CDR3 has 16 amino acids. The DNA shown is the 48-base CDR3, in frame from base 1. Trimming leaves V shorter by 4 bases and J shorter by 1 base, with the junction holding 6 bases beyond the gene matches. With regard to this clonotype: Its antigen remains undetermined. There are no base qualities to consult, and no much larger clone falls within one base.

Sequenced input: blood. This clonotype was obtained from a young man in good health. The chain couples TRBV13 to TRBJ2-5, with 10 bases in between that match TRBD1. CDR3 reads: CASSSDRGQIQETQYF. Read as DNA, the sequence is TGTGCCAGCAGCTCTGACAGGGGGCAGATCCAAGAGACCCAGTACTTC.